This T cell receptor (beta chain) was found in a study of T cells after yellow fever vaccination. TCRdb reprocessed the 5' RACE reads with MiXCR, giving one entry per CDR3 protein. The repertoire holds 360,000 or so distinct CDR3 sequences, with around 10% as singletons. Trimming left V 6 bases short and J 8 bases short, with 20 bases between. CDR3 length: 15 amino acids. This clonotype was seen only once. It may be a read error: a sequence one base away is much more abundant. This chain connects TRBV12-3 or TRBV12-4 to TRBJ2-1, with D possibly matching TRBD1 (7 bases). This receptor was obtained from a man aged 18 to 35 who received the YFV17D yellow fever vaccine. This material consisted of PBMCs, taken on the day of the first yellow fever vaccination. The DNA for the CDR3 is TGTGCCAGCAGCCAAACTAGCAGGGGGGCCTATGAGCAGTTCTTC. It translates to CASSQTSRGAYEQFF.